The 18 T cell receptor beta chains presented below share a single source sample, sequenced in a study of shared clonotypes between healthy human individuals. Using immunoSEQ multiplex PCR, the repertoire was profiled, and TCRdb retains in-frame clones only, with some absent. The sample includes over 400,000 clones, 78% of them seen just once. Sequenced input: PBMCs. These receptors all come from a woman between 40 and 55 years old in good health. Some clones in this sample may be carry-over from other donors' samples.

This chain joins TRBV4-2 and TRBJ2-7, with D possibly matching TRBD1 (5 bases). The germline V gene has CDR1 LGHNA and CDR2 YNFKEQ. The CDR3 contains 14 residues. Trimming shortened V by 0 bases and J by 1 base, and 7 bases separated the two germline ends. Written as DNA, the CDR3 is TGTGCCAGCAGCCAAGAGACAGATTCCTACGAGCAGTACTTC. As protein: CASSQETDSYEQYF.

This rearrangement joins TRBV9 to TRBJ2-7; D is uncertain. This CDR3 contains 14 residues. V was clipped by 1 base and J by 2 bases, with 10 bases between them. CDR1 SGDLS and CDR2 YYNGEE come from the germline V gene. The chain's CDR3 is CASSVRSLPYEQYF. Here the CDR3 DNA reads TGTGCCAGCAGCGTACGTTCGCTGCCCTACGAGCAGTACTTC.

The chain is built from TRBV2 and TRBJ2-3; tentatively, D is TRBD1 (6 bases). Trimming removed 7 bases from V and 8 bases from J, with 16 bases in between. Germline V gene sequence: CDR1 SNHLY, CDR2 FYNNEI. The CDR3 is made up of 13 amino acids. The CDR3, as DNA: TGTGCCAGCACCGTCGGGGCCAGGGGTACGCAGTATTTT. Protein: CASTVGARGTQYF.

The V and J genes are TRBV11-2 and TRBJ2-4; 10 bases agree with TRBD1. The CDR3 length is 16 residues. After removal of 5 bases from V and 5 bases from J, the junction contained 9 bases not matched to a gene. Germline CDR1 is SGHAT and CDR2 is FQNNGV. CDR3 sequence (DNA): TGTGCCAGCAGCCGACGAACCGGGACAGGGGAAAACATTCAGTACTTC. This gives the protein CASSRRTGTGENIQYF.

CDR3 in amino acids: CASSPLTGRGQGQFF. CDR3 DNA sequence: TGTGCCAGCAGTCCACTTACGGGCCGGGGGCAGGGGCAGTTCTTC. V usage is TRBV11-2 and J usage is TRBJ2-1, with D perhaps given as TRBD1 or TRBD2 (6 bases each). Germline lookup yields CDR1 SGHAT and CDR2 FQNNGV. Trimming shortened V by 6 bases and J by 12 bases, and 24 bases separated the two germline ends. CDR3 length: 15 amino acids.

The chain joins TRBV2 to TRBJ2-7, with 9 bases identical to TRBD2. The V gene's germline CDR1 is SNHLY and CDR2 FYNNEI. Germline trimming cut 5 bases from V and 0 bases from J; bases unmatched to any gene: 5. The length of the CDR3 is 15 residues. The CDR3 is CASSQNSGSSYEQYF. The CDR3 bases are TGTGCCAGCAGTCAGAATAGCGGGAGCTCCTACGAGCAGTACTTC.

The count of this clone is one. The chain combines TRBV9 with TRBJ2-7; D may be TRBD2 (6 bases). This CDR3 region has 15 residues. In germline, CDR1 is SGDLS, CDR2 YYNGEE. With 0 bases removed from V and 3 bases from J, the gap between germline ends came to 13 bases. This CDR3 is CASSVEGRPGYEQYF. The CDR3 DNA follows: TGTGCCAGCAGCGTAGAGGGGAGGCCCGGCTACGAGCAGTACTTC.

The chain carries TRBV5-5 and TRBJ2-5; possible D gene TRBD2, 6 bases. Germline CDR1 SGHKS, CDR2 YYEKEE (reference sequence). Trimming shortened V by 1 base and J by 5 bases, and 12 bases separated the two germline ends. The CDR3 is 14 residues long. The CDR3 sequence is CASSLRRGTETQYF. CDR3 nucleotides: TGTGCCAGCAGCTTGCGCCGGGGGACGGAGACCCAGTACTTC.

The chain joins TRBV19 to TRBJ2-1; D remains ambiguous. This CDR3 has 13 amino acids. In germline, CDR1 is LNHDA, CDR2 SQIVND (reference sequence). With 3 bases removed from V and 6 bases from J, the gap between germline ends came to 9 bases. CDR3 sequence reads: CASSMQTANEQFF. Here the CDR3 DNA reads TGTGCCAGTAGTATGCAGACGGCCAATGAGCAGTTCTTC.

The chain has TRBV6-1 and TRBJ1-1, with unresolved D. CDR1 is MNHNS, CDR2 SASEGT, per germline. V was pared by 3 bases and J by 4 bases, with 3 bases between. The CDR3 consists of 11 residues. The CDR3 here is CASSDSTEAFF. CDR3 DNA: TGTGCCAGCAGTGATTCCACTGAAGCTTTCTTT.

This clone was detected a few times. Other DNA sequences in this specimen translate into the identical CDR3. CDR3 coding DNA: TGTGCCAGCAGTGAAGTTGCGGACACCGGGGAGCTGTTTTTT. It codes for CASSEVADTGELFF. J is TRBJ2-2 and V is TRBV6-4; the D is unclear. CDR3 length equals 14 residues. In germline, CDR1 is MRHNA, CDR2 SNTAGT. V was shortened by 3 bases and J by 3 bases, with 8 bases between the two germline ends.

V is TRBV11-2 and J is TRBJ2-1, with D hard to call. The germline CDR1 and CDR2 sequences are SGHAT and FQNNGV. The CDR3 runs 17 residues. The V end lost 4 bases, the J end lost 0 bases, and 16 bases lay between the germline ends. CDR3 nucleotides: TGTGCCAGCAGCTCCATAGGGCTATACAGCTCCTACAATGAGCAGTTCTTC. Its protein is CASSSIGLYSSYNEQFF.

This clone was observed a handful of times. The rearrangement links TRBV21-1 to TRBJ2-2; the table's D call of TRBD1 was not tested on the DNA. TRBV21-1 is a documented pseudogene. The CDR3 is made up of 20 amino acids. This CDR3 is CASRQANEVPVGQSTGELFF. CDR3 DNA sequence: TGTGCCAGCAGACAGGCGAATGAAGTTCCCGTTGGACAGAGTACCGGGGAGCTGTTTTTT.

The gene calls are TRBV18 and TRBJ1-1; 8 bases fit TRBD1. The length of the CDR3 is 16 residues. The junction had 7 bases not matched to a gene; V was cut back by 3 bases and J by 1 base. CDR1 and CDR2 from the germline V gene are KGHSH and LQKENI. The CDR3 DNA is TGTGCCAGCTCACCGAGGAGGGACAGGAGGAACACTGAAGCTTTCTTT. Translation: CASSPRRDRRNTEAFF.

The chain is built from TRBV21-1 and TRBJ1-5; no check of the table's D call, TRBD1, against the DNA was made. TRBV21-1 is marked as a pseudogene. The CDR3 spans 19 residues. Here the CDR3 reads CASSKDRGQGKIGNQPQHF. For the CDR3, the DNA is TGTGCCAGCAGCAAAGACCGGGGACAGGGGAAAATAGGCAATCAGCCCCAGCATTTT.

The table lists this clone with a few counts. The V gene is TRBV5-1, the J gene TRBJ2-4; the D call may be TRBD1 or TRBD2 (6 bases each). Germline CDR1 reads SGHRS; CDR2 reads YFSETQ. The ends were cut back, 0 bases at V and 1 base at J, with 17 bases in the middle. This CDR3 comprises 18 residues. DNA of the CDR3: TGCGCCAGCAGCTTGGTGCCCCCTGGGGGGCGGGCCAAAAACATTCAGTACTTC. Its protein is CASSLVPPGGRAKNIQYF. The variable domain in full, completed from reference TRBV5-1 and TRBJ2-4, reads KAGVTQTPRYLIKTRGQQVTLSCSPISGHRSVSWYQQTPGQGLQFLFEYFSETQRNKGNFPGRFSGRQFSNSRSEMNVSTLELGDSALYLCASSLVPPGGRAKNIQYFGAGTRLSVL.

The V gene is TRBV5-4, the J gene TRBJ1-2; D is unclear. CDR1 is SGHNT and CDR2 is YYREEE in the germline V gene (reference sequence). V was shortened by 1 base and J by 4 bases, with 11 bases between the two germline ends. The length of the CDR3 is 14 residues. The CDR3 is CASSLSSTGYGYTF. The CDR3 DNA reads TGTGCCAGCAGCTTGTCAAGTACGGGCTATGGCTACACCTTC.

This clone was recorded once. The chain joins TRBV30 to TRBJ2-5; possibly TRBD2 for D (5 bases). Germline V gene data show CDR1 as GTSNPN and CDR2 as SVGIG (reference sequence). With 1 base removed from V and 5 bases from J, the gap between germline ends came to 5 bases. The CDR3 totals 11 residues. Here the CDR3 reads CAWSAGETQYF. The CDR3 DNA sequence: TGTGCCTGGAGTGCGGGGGAGACCCAGTACTTC.